This T cell receptor (beta chain) was observed in a study of CD8 T cells in Susac syndrome. CDR1 and CDR2 (germline): MNHEY, SVGAGI. The CDR3 is 15 amino acids. Trimming pared 0 bases from V and 4 bases from J, leaving 12 bases between. Random hexamers served to reverse transcribe about 0.45 to 1 ug RNA. TCRdb itself ran the immunoSEQ multiplex PCR reads through MiXCR, one entry per CDR3 protein. The profile shows 250,000 to 300,000 distinct CDR3 sequences, 89% of them singletons. Sequencing of TCR beta was undertaken in CD8+ and CD4+ T cells derived from blood. The rearrangement links TRBV6-5 to TRBJ1-2, with unresolved D. Material for sequencing was CD8+ T cells from PBMCs. The clonotype comes from a human donor with multiple sclerosis. For the CDR3, the DNA is TGTGCCAGCAGTTACTCGGAGGGAAAGAGCTATGGCTACACCTTC. Its translation is CASSYSEGKSYGYTF.